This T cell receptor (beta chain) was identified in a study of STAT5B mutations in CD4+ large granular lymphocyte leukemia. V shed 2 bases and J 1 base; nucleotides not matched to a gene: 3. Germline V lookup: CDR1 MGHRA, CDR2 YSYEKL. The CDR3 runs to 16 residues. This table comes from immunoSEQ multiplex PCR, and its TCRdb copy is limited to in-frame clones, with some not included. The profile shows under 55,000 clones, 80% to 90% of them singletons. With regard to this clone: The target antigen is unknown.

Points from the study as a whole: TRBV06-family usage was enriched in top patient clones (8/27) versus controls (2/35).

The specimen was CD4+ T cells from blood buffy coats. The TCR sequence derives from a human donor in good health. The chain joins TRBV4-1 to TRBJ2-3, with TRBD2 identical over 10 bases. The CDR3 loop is CASSQTGTSGTDTQYF. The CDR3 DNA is TGCGCCAGCAGCCAAACCGGGACTAGCGGCACAGATACGCAGTATTTT.